A single sample gave rise to the 9 T cell receptor beta chains below, sequenced in a study of T cells in localized non-small cell lung cancer. The data were produced by immunoSEQ multiplex PCR, yet TCRdb's version contains in-frame clones alone and is incomplete. The sample shows approximately 2,000 clones, 20% to 25% of them seen only once. The starting material was normal lung tissue next to the tumor, obtained before any cancer treatment. The source is a man aged 35-69 years with stage II lung adenocarcinoma.

This clone was seen only a few times. The chain is built from TRBV19 and TRBJ2-3; 8 bases align to TRBD2. V shed 5 bases and J 0 bases; nucleotides not matched to a gene: 4. The V gene's germline CDR1 is LNHDA and CDR2 SQIVND (reference sequence). The CDR3 extends over 15 amino acids. CDR3 residues: CASSGLARSTDTQYF. The CDR3 region has the DNA TGTGCCAGTAGTGGACTAGCTAGAAGCACAGATACGCAGTATTTT.

V is TRBV27 and J is TRBJ2-1; 8 bases align to TRBD2. The CDR3 extends over 15 amino acids. CDR1 is MNHEY and CDR2 is SMNVEV in the germline V gene (reference sequence). J lost 4 bases, V lost 0 bases, and 2 bases had no gene match. The CDR3: CASSLSLAGYNEQFF. DNA for the CDR3: TGTGCCAGCAGTTTATCGTTAGCGGGGTACAATGAGCAGTTCTTC.

The chain joins TRBV11-3 to TRBJ1-1; possible D gene TRBD1, 5 bases. With 3 bases removed from V and 11 bases from J, the gap between germline ends came to 25 bases. Germline-derived CDR1 and CDR2 are SGHNT and YENEEA. This CDR3 comprises 16 residues. CDR3 DNA sequence: TGTGCCAGCAGCTTTACCTTCGACGCTTCCCGGCGGGACGCTTTCTTT. Translated, it gives CASSFTFDASRRDAFF.

This clone appeared a few times. The V call is TRBV30, the J call TRBJ1-2; D gene uncertain. V gave up 4 bases and J gave up 4 bases, with 16 bases separating them. The germline gives CDR1 GTSNPN, CDR2 SVGIG (reference sequence). The CDR3 is 14 amino acids. The CDR3: CAWTPFVDSYGYTF. The CDR3 coding sequence is TGTGCCTGGACCCCTTTCGTGGATAGCTATGGCTACACCTTC.

V and J are TRBV6-7 and TRBJ1-4; D not certain. TRBV6-7 belongs to the ORF category, with a function that is uncertain. V lost 5 bases and J lost 14, with 12 bases in between. The CDR3 contains 11 residues. CDR3 loop: CASSDFRRLFF. CDR3 coding DNA: TGTGCCAGCAGTGATTTCAGACGGCTGTTTTTT.

The V call is TRBV6-8, the J call TRBJ2-1, with 7 positions matching TRBD1. J lost 0 bases, V lost 10 bases, and 9 bases had no gene match. The V gene's germline CDR1 is MNHGY and CDR2 SAAAGT. This CDR3 comprises 15 residues. The CDR3 coding sequence is TGTGCCATACTCAAACAGGGGAGCTCCTACAATGAGCAGTTCTTC. It is translated as CAILKQGSSYNEQFF.

This clone was detected a few times. CDR3 residues: CASSTTGGDSNIQYF. The CDR3 nucleotides are TGTGCCAGCAGCACGACAGGGGGAGACTCAAACATTCAGTACTTC. The chain recombines TRBV6-8 with TRBJ2-4; 9 nucleotides agree with TRBD1. Unmatched junction bases numbered 9, after V lost 6 bases and J lost 6 bases. The V gene's germline CDR1 is MNHGY and CDR2 SAAAGT. The CDR3 runs to 15 residues.

The V and J genes are TRBV5-1 and TRBJ2-1, with 9 nucleotides matching TRBD2. CDR3 length: 14 residues. Germline V CDR1 and CDR2: SGHRS, YFSETQ. V shed 3 bases and J 6 bases; nucleotides not matched to a gene: 4. The CDR3 bases are TGCGCCAGCAGCTCGGGACTAGCCGGCAATGAGCAGTTCTTC. Translating it yields CASSSGLAGNEQFF.

The V call is TRBV28, the J call TRBJ1-5; TRBD1 aligns across 7 bases. The CDR3 consists of 15 residues. V lost 3 bases to trimming and J lost 4 bases; unmatched junction nucleotides: 6. CDR1 and CDR2 (germline): MDHEN, SYDVKM. The DNA of the CDR3 is TGTGCCAGCAGTTTGAGGCAGGGGGGGAATCAGCCCCAGCATTTT. This codes for CASSLRQGGNQPQHF. Supplemented by reference TRBV28 and TRBJ1-5, the full variable domain reads DVKVTQSSRYLVKRTGEKVFLECVQDMDHENMFWYRQDPGLGLRLIYFSYDVKMKEKGDIPEGYSVSREKKERFSLILESASTNQTSMYLCASSLRQGGNQPQHFGDGTRLSIL.